The rows below give T cell receptor beta chains drawn from one sample of a study of cytomegalovirus exposure and HLA in healthy donors. Assay used: immunoSEQ multiplex PCR; TCRdb lists only in-frame clones, some missing. This table holds approximately 140,000 clones, approximately 77% found once. What was sequenced was PBMCs. The receptors were gathered from an older woman in good health and CMV-seronegative. The CDR3 runs from the conserved cysteine through the conserved F or W. A D gene is named only where the DNA matches it firmly. Clone size is not always given. Where it is, it says once, few, many or a class for expanded clones.

d_gene,abundance,j_gene,v_gene,CDR3nt,CDR3aa
NA,NA,TRBJ1-3,TRBV18,TGTGCCAGCTCACAGCCAGGGGGAAACACCATATATTTT,CASSQPGGNTIYF
NA,few,TRBJ1-1,TRBV6-5,TGTGCCAGCCTCAACAACCTCATGAACACTGAAGCTTTCTTT,CASLNNLMNTEAFF
NA,NA,TRBJ2-3,TRBV5-1,TGCGCCAGCAGCCGGGGAAGCACAGATACGCAGTATTTT,CASSRGSTDTQYF
TRBD1,NA,TRBJ2-1,TRBV28,TGTGCCAGCAGTCACCCCCGTAGACAGGGGGCGTCGGCAACCTACAATGAGCAGTTCTTC,CASSHPRRQGASATYNEQFF
TRBD2,once,TRBJ2-1,TRBV7-9,TGTGCCAGCAGCTTATTAGCGGGAGCCTCCCACAATGAGCAGTTCTTC,CASSLLAGASHNEQFF
NA,once,TRBJ2-1,TRBV6-6,TGTGCCAGCAGCCCCTCTAGGTCGGGTGAGCAGTTCTTC,CASSPSRSGEQFF
TRBD2,NA,TRBJ2-3,TRBV5-1,TGCGCCAGCAGCTTGGATGGCGGGGGGAGCACAGATACGCAGTATTTT,CASSLDGGGSTDTQYF
TRBD1,NA,TRBJ2-1,TRBV14,TGTGCCAGCAGCCATTGGAAAGGGACAGGGGCGAACAATGAGCAGTTCTTC,CASSHWKGTGANNEQFF
NA,NA,TRBJ2-2,TRBV5-1,TGCGCCAGCAGCTTCGCCAGGGAGAACACCGGGGAGCTGTTTTTT,CASSFARENTGELFF
NA,NA,TRBJ2-1,TRBV29-1,TGCAGCGTTGGTCAGGCCAATGAGCAGTTCTTC,CSVGQANEQFF
TRBD2,once,TRBJ2-7,TRBV28,TGTGCCAGCAGTTTATTTGCTAGCGGGAGGGCGAGGAGCTCCTACGAGCAGTACTTC,CASSLFASGRARSSYEQYF
TRBD2,NA,TRBJ2-7,TRBV5-4,TGTGCCAGCAGCAAAACGATCACTCTAGCGGCCTACGAGCAGTACTTC,CASSKTITLAAYEQYF
TRBD2,NA,TRBJ2-5,TRBV27,TGTGCCAGCAGTTTAGGGACTAGCGGGAGGCCGGGTGAGACCCAGTACTTC,CASSLGTSGRPGETQYF
TRBD1,NA,TRBJ1-1,TRBV30,TGTGCCTGGAGTGAGGGGGCAGGGGGCTGGACGAGTGAAGCTTTCTTT,CAWSEGAGGWTSEAFF
NA,NA,TRBJ1-2,TRBV29-1,TGCAGCGTTGAAGGCGGCGGGAACTATGGCTACACCTTC,CSVEGGGNYGYTF
TRBD1,NA,TRBJ1-2,TRBV7-8,TGTGCCAGCAGCTTAAGGACAGGGGCGAACCGCAACTATGGCTACACCTTC,CASSLRTGANRNYGYTF
NA,NA,TRBJ2-3,TRBV2,TGTGCCAGCGGCCTTAGGGAGGCTAGCCCAGCGACCACAGATACGCAGTATTTT,CASGLREASPATTDTQYF
TRBD1,NA,TRBJ2-5,TRBV5-6,TGTGCCAGCAGCTTGGGCGGACAGGCCTCTAGTTACCAAGAGACCCAGTACTTC,CASSLGGQASSYQETQYF
TRBD2,NA,TRBJ2-1,TRBV5-1,TGCGCCAGCAGCCTAGGAGGACTAGCGAGTAACAATGAGCAGTTCTTC,CASSLGGLASNNEQFF
NA,NA,TRBJ1-1,TRBV6-1,TGTGCCAGCAGTGAATGGAAGCCTGACACTGAAGTTTTCTTT,CASSEWKPDTEVFF
NA,NA,TRBJ2-1,TRBV9,TGTGCCAGCAGCGTAGCGGGAGCAAATGAGCAGTTCTTC,CASSVAGANEQFF
NA,NA,TRBJ2-5,TRBV28,TGTGCCAGCCTGAAGGGCATAGCTAGCGAGGCCCAGTACTTC,CASLKGIASEAQYF
NA,NA,TRBJ2-1,TRBV9,TGTGCCAGCAGCGTAGGCGGCCCCTCCTACAATGAGCAGTTCTTC,CASSVGGPSYNEQFF
NA,few,TRBJ2-7,TRBV5-7,TGTGCCAGCACCTCCCACGAGCAGTACTTC,CASTSHEQYF
NA,NA,TRBJ1-5,TRBV30,TGTGCCTGGAGTGTGGGAGGTGGTATAATTCAGCCCCAGCATTTT,CAWSVGGGIIQPQHF
NA,NA,TRBJ2-5,TRBV28,TGTGCCAGCAGTTTAAAAGCTATTCAGGGGGAGACCCAGTACTTC,CASSLKAIQGETQYF
NA,NA,TRBJ2-2,TRBV10-1,TGCGCCAGCAGTGAGTCAATGGGCGTTAACACCGGGGAGCTGTTTTTT,CASSESMGVNTGELFF
NA,NA,TRBJ2-2,TRBV5-4,TGTGCCAGCAGCCCTGGGGGCACCGCGAACACCGGGGAGCTGTTTTTT,CASSPGGTANTGELFF
NA,NA,TRBJ1-1,TRBV5-4,TGTGCCAGCAGCTTGACCGGGAGGAACACTGAAGCTTTCTTT,CASSLTGRNTEAFF
NA,NA,TRBJ2-3,TRBV18,TGTGCCAGCTCCTACACAGATACGCAGTATTTT,CASSYTDTQYF
NA,NA,TRBJ2-1,TRBV4-1,TGCGCCAGCAGCCAAGCTCCCCGGAATGAGCAGTTCTTC,CASSQAPRNEQFF
TRBD2,NA,TRBJ2-1,TRBV19,TGTGCCAGTAGCCCATATAGCGGGGGGGCCACCTACAATGAGCAGTTCTTC,CASSPYSGGATYNEQFF
NA,few,TRBJ2-7,TRBV2,TGTGCCAGCAGTCCAGTTTACGAGCAGTACTTC,CASSPVYEQYF
NA,NA,TRBJ2-5,TRBV18,TGTGCCAGCTCAAAGGGGGACGACGAGACCCAGTACTTC,CASSKGDDETQYF
NA,NA,TRBJ1-2,TRBV10-2,TGCGCCAGCAGTGAATCCGACAGTGCTATTAACTATGGCTACACCTTC,CASSESDSAINYGYTF
TRBD1,NA,TRBJ2-7,TRBV19,TGTGCCAGTAGTATCGATACAGGGGACTACGAGCAGTACTTC,CASSIDTGDYEQYF
NA,NA,TRBJ2-3,TRBV4-1,TGCGCCAGCAGCCAAGTCCCGGCTTGGGGCAGCACAGATACGCAGTATTTT,CASSQVPAWGSTDTQYF
NA,NA,TRBJ1-2,TRBV28,TGTGCCAGCAGTACCGACATAAGTGGCTACACCTTC,CASSTDISGYTF
NA,NA,TRBJ1-1,TRBV5-1,TGCGCCAGCAGCTTGGTAGGGGGGGCGACGGGCACTGAAGCTTTCTTT,CASSLVGGATGTEAFF
TRBD2,NA,TRBJ2-5,TRBV9,TGTGCCAGCAGCGCGACTAGCGGGAGTAGGGAGACCCAGTACTTC,CASSATSGSRETQYF
NA,few,TRBJ1-1,TRBV28,TGTGCCAGCAGTCTCCCGAGAAACACTGAAGCTTTCTTT,CASSLPRNTEAFF
TRBD2,few,TRBJ2-2,TRBV5-1,TGCGCCAGCAGCTTGCGGCGGGGGGCGAACACCGGGGAGCTGTTTTTT,CASSLRRGANTGELFF